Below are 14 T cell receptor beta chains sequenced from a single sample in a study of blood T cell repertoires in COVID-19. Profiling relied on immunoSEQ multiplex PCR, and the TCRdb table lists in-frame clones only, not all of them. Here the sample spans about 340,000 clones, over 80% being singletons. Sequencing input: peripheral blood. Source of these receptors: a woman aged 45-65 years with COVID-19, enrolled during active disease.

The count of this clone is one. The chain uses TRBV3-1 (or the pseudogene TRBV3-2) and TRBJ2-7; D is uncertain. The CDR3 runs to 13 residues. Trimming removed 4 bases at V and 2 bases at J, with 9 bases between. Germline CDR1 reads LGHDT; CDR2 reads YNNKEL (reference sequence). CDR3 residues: CASSPDTAYEQYF. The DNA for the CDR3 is TGTGCCAGCAGCCCTGACACAGCCTACGAGCAGTACTTC.

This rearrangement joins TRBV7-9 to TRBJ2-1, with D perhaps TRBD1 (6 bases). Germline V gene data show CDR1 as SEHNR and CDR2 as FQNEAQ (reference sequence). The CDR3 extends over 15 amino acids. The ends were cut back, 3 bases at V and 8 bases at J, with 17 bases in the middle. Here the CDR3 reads CASSLAQGAFDEQFF. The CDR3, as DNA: TGTGCCAGCAGCTTGGCACAGGGCGCTTTCGATGAGCAGTTCTTC.

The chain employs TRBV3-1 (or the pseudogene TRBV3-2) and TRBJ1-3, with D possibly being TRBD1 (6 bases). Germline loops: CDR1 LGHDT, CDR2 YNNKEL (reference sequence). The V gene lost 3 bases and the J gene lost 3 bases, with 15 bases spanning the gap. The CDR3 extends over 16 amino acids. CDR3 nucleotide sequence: TGTGCCAGCAGCCATGCCCCCGGACAGCTTGGAAACACCATATATTTT. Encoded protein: CASSHAPGQLGNTIYF.

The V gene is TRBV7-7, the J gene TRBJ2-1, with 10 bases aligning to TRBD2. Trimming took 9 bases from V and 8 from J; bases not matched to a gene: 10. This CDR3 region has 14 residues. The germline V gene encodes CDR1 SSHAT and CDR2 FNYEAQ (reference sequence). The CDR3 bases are TGTGCCAGTAGCCTTTCTAGCGGGAGCCATGAGCAGTTCTTC. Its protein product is CASSLSSGSHEQFF.

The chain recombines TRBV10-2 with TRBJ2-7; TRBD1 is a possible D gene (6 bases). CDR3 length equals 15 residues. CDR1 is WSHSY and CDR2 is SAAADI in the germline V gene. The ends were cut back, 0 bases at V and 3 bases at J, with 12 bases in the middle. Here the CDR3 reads CASSESGADYYEQYF. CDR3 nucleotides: TGCGCCAGCAGTGAGTCGGGGGCAGACTACTACGAGCAGTACTTC.

CDR3 bases: TGTGCCAGCAGCCAAGGGGGGGACTTCCAGATCTACAATGAGCAGTTCTTC. Amino acid sequence: CASSQGGDFQIYNEQFF. The chain combines TRBV3-1 (or the pseudogene TRBV3-2) with TRBJ2-1, with D possibly matching TRBD2 (6 bases). Germline V CDR1 and CDR2: LGHDT, YNNKEL (reference sequence). Deletions cut 1 base from V and 3 bases from J, with 16 bases between. The CDR3 has 17 amino acids.

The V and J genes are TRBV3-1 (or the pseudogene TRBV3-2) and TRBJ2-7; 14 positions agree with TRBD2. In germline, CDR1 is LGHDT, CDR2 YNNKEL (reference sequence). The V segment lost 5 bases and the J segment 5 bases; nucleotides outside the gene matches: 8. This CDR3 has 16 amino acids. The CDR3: CASSYGTSGSRDEQYF. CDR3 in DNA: TGTGCCAGCAGCTACGGGACTAGCGGGAGCCGCGACGAGCAGTACTTC.

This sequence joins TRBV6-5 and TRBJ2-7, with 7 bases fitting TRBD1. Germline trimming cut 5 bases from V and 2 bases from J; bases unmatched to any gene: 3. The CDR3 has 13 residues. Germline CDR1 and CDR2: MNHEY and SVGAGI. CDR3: CASSQGVTYEQYF. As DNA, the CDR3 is TGTGCCAGCAGTCAGGGGGTCACCTACGAGCAGTACTTC.

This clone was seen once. The CDR3 region has the DNA TGTGCCAGCAGCCCGAGGATACCGGGACTAGCTGACAATGAGCAGTTCTTC. Translation gives CASSPRIPGLADNEQFF. The chain links TRBV7-2 to TRBJ2-1, with 9 bases that match TRBD2. In germline, CDR1 is SGHTA, CDR2 FQGNSA. There are 17 residues in the CDR3. V dropped 5 bases and J dropped 5; count of bases not matched to a gene: 13.

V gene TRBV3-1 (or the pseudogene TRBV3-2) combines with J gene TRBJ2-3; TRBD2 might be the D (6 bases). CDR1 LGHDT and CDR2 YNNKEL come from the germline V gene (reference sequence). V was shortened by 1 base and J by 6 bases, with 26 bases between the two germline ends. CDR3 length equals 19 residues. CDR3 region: CASSQAAGGRINFVDTQYF. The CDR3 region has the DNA TGTGCCAGCAGCCAAGCTGCCGGGGGACGGATCAACTTCGTGGATACGCAGTATTTT.

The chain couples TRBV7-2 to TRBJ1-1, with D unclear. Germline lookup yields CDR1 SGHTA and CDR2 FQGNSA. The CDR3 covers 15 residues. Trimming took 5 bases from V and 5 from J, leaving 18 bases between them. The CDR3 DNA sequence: TGTGCCAGCAGCCTCGCCCCCCGGGGAGGGACTGAAGCTTTCTTT. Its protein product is CASSLAPRGGTEAFF.

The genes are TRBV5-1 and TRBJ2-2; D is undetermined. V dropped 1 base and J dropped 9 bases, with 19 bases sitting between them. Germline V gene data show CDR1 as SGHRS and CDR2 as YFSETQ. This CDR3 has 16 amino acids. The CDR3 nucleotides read TGCGCCAGCAGCTTGCAACCGCCAACCCCCAGTAGGGAGCTGTTTTTT. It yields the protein CASSLQPPTPSRELFF.

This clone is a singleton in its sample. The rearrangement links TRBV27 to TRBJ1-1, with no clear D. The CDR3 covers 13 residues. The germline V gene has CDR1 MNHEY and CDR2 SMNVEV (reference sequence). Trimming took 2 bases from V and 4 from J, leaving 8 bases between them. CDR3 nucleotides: TGTGCCAGCAGTTTAGGAGGAGGCACTGAAGCTTTCTTT. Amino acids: CASSLGGGTEAFF.

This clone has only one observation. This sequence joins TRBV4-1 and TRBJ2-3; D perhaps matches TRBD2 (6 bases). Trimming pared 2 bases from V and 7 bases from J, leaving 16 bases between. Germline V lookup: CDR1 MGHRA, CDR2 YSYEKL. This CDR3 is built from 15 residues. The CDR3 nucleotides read TGCGCCAGCAGCCAAAAGGCGGGGAGCCCGAATACGCAGTATTTT. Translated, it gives CASSQKAGSPNTQYF.